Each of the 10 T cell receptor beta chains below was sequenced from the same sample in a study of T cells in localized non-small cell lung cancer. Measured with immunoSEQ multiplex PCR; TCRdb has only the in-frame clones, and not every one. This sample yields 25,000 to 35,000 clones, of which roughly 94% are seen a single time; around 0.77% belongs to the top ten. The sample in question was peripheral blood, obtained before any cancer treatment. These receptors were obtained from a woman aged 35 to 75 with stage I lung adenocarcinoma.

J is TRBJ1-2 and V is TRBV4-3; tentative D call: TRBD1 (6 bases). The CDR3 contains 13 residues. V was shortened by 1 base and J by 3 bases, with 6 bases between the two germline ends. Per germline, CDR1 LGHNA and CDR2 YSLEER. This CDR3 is CASSQAGDYGYTF. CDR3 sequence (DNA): TGCGCCAGCAGCCAAGCAGGGGACTATGGCTACACCTTC.

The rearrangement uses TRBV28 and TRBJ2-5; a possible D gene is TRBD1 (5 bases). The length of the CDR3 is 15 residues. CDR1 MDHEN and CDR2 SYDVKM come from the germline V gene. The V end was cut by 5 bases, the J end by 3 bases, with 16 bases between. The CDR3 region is CASSHIIQEKETQYF. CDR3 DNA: TGTGCCAGCAGTCATATCATACAGGAGAAAGAGACCCAGTACTTC.

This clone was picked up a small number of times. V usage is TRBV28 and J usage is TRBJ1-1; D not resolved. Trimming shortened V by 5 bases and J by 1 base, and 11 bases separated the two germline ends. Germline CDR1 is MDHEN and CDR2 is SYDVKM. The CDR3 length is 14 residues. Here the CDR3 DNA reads TGTGCCAGCAGTCCCACGACGAGGAACACTGAAGCTTTCTTT. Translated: CASSPTTRNTEAFF.

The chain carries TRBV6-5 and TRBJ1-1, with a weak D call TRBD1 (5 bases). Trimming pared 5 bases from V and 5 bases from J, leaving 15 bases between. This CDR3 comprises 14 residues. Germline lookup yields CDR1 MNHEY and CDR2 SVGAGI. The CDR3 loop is CASSGSLGQTEAFF. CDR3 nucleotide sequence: TGTGCCAGCAGTGGGTCTCTGGGGCAAACTGAAGCTTTCTTT.

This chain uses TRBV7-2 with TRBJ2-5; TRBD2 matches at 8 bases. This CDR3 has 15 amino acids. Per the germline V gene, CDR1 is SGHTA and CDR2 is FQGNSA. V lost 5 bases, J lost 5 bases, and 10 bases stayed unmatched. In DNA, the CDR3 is TGTGCCAGCAGCCTCTACCGCGGGAGGTGGGAGACCCAGTACTTC. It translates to CASSLYRGRWETQYF.

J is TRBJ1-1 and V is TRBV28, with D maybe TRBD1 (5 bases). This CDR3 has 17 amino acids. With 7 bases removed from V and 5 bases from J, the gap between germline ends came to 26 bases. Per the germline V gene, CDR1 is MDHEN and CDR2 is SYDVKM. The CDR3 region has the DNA TGTGCCAGCATTTCTAGTCTTGGTCGGGGGAGTAGTACTGAAGCTTTCTTT. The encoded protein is CASISSLGRGSSTEAFF.

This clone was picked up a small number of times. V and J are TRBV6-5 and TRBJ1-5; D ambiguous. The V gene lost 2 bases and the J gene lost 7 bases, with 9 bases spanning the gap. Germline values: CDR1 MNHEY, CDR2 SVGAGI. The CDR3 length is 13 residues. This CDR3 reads CASSYRFWQPQHF. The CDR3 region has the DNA TGTGCCAGCAGTTACCGATTCTGGCAGCCCCAGCATTTT.

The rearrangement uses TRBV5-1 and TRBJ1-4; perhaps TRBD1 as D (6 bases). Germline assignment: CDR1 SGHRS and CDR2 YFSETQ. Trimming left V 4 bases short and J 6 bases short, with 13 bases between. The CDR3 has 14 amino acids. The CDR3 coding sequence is TGCGCCAGCAGCACCCAGGGGTATGATGAAAAACTGTTTTTT. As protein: CASSTQGYDEKLFF.

This CDR3 is CASSLMAAGNQPQHF. CDR3 nucleotide sequence: TGTGCCAGCAGCTTAATGGCGGCAGGCAATCAGCCCCAGCATTTT. This chain uses TRBV7-2 with TRBJ1-5; D gene ambiguous. From germline, CDR1 is SGHTA and CDR2 FQGNSA. The germline V and J ends were trimmed by 2 bases and 2 bases, with 10 bases remaining between them. The CDR3 has 15 residues. The complete variable domain, with remaining parts taken from reference TRBV7-2 and TRBJ1-5, reads GAGVSQSPSNKVTEKGKDVELRCDPISGHTALYWYRQSLGQGLEFLIYFQGNSAPDKSGLPSDRFSAERTGGSVSTLTIQRTQQEDSAVYLCASSLMAAGNQPQHFGDGTRLSIL.

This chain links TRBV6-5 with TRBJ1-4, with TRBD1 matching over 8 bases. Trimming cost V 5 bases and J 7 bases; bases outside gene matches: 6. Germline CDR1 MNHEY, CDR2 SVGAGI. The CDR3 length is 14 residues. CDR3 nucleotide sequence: TGTGCCAGCAGTCGACAGGGGTCGCTTGAAAAACTGTTTTTT. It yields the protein CASSRQGSLEKLFF.